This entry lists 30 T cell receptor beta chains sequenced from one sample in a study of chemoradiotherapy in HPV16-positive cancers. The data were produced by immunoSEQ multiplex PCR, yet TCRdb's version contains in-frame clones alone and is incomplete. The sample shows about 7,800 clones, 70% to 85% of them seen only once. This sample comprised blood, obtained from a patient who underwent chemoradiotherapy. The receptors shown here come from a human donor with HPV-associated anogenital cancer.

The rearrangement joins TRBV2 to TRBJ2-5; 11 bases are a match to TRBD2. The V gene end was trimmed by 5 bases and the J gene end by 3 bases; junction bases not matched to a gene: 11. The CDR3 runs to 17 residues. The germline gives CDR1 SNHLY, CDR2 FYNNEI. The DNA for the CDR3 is TGTGCCAGCAGTTGGGGCCTAGCGGGGGGCCGGGAAGAGACCCAGTACTTC. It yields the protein CASSWGLAGGREETQYF.

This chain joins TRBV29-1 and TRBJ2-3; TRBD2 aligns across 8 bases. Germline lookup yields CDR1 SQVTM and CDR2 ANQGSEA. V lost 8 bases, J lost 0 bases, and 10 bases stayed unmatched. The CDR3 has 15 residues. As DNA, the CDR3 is TGCAGCTCGACAAGCGGGGGCCCAAGCACAGATACGCAGTATTTT. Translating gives CSSTSGGPSTDTQYF.

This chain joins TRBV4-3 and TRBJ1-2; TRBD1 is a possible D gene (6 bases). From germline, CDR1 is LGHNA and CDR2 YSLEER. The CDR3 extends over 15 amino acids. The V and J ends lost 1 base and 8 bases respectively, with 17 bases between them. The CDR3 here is CASSQGGPGLRGYTF. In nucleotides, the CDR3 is TGCGCCAGCAGCCAAGGGGGGCCCGGGCTTAGAGGCTACACCTTC.

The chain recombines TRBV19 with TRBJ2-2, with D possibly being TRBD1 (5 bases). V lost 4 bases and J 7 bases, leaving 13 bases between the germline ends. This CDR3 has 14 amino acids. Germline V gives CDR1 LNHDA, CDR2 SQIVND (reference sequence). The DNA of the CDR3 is TGTGCCAGTAGTACCAGGGCCGAAGGCGGGGAGCTGTTTTTT. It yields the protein CASSTRAEGGELFF.

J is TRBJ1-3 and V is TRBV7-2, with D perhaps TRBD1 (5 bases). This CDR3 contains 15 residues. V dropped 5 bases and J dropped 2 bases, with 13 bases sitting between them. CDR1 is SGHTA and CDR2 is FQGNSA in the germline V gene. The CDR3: CASSPTWGAGNTIYF. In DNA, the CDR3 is TGTGCCAGCAGCCCTACGTGGGGGGCTGGAAACACCATATATTTT.

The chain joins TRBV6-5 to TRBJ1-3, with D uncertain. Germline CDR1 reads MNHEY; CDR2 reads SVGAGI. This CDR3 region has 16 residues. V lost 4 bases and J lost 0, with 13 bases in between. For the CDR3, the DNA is TGTGCCAGCAGTTTAGGCGTAGGATACTCTGGAAACACCATATATTTT. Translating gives CASSLGVGYSGNTIYF.

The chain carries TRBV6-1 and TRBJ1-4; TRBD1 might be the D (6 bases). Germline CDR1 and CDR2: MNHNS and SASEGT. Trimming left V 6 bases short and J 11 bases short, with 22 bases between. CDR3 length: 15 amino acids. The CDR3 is CASSEDRRDDGKLFF. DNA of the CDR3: TGTGCCAGCAGCGAGGACAGACGTGATGATGGGAAACTGTTTTTT.

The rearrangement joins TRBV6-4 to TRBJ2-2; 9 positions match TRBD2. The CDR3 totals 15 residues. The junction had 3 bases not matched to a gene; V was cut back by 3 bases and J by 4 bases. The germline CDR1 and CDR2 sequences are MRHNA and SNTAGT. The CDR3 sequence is CASSESGGSTGELFF. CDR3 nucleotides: TGTGCCAGCAGTGAGAGCGGGGGGAGCACCGGGGAGCTGTTTTTT.

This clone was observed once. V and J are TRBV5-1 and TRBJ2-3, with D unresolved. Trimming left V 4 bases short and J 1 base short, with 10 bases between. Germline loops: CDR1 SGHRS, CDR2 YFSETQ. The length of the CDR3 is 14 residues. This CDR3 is CASSQNGRTDTQYF. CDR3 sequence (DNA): TGCGCCAGCAGCCAAAACGGCCGCACAGATACGCAGTATTTT.

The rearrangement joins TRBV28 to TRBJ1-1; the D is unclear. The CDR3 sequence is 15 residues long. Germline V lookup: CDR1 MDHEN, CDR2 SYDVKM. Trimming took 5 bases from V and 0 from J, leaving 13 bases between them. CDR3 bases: TGTGCCAGCAGTCCAAATGGGCGGCTGAACACTGAAGCTTTCTTT. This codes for CASSPNGRLNTEAFF.

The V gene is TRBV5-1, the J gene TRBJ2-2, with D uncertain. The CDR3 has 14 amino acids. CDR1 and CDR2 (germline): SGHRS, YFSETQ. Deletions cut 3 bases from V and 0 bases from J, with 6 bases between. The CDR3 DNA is TGCGCCAGCAGCTGGGGTCCGAACACCGGGGAGCTGTTTTTT. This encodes CASSWGPNTGELFF.

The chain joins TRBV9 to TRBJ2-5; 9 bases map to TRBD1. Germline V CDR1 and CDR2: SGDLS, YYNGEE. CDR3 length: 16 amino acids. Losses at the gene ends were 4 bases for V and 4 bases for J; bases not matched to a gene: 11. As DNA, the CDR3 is TGTGCCAGCAGCCCCCAAGGGGGGGACAGGGTAGAGACCCAGTACTTC. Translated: CASSPQGGDRVETQYF.

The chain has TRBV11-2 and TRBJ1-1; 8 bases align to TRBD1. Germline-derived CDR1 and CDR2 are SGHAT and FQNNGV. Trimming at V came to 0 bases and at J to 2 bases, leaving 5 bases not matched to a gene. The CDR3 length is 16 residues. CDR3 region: CASSLEGTGGNTEAFF. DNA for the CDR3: TGTGCCAGCAGCTTAGAAGGTACAGGGGGAAACACTGAAGCTTTCTTT.

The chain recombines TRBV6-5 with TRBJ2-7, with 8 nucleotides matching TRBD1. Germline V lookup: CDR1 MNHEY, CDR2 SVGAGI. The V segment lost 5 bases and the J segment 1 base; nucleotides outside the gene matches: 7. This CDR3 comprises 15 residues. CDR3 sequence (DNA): TGTGCCAGCAGTGCTCAGGGGGCGGGGTCCTACGAGCAGTACTTC. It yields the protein CASSAQGAGSYEQYF.

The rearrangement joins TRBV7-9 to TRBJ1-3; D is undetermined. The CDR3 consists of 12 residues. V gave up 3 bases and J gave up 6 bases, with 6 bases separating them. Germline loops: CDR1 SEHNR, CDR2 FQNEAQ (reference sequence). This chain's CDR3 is CASSFEENTIYF. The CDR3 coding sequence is TGTGCCAGCAGCTTTGAAGAAAACACCATATATTTT.

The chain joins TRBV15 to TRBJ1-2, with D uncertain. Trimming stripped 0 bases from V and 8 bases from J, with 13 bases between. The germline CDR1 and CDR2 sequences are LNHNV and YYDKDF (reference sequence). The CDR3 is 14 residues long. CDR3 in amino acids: CATSRDQGGLGYTF. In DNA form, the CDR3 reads TGTGCCACCAGCAGAGATCAAGGAGGGCTCGGCTACACCTTC.

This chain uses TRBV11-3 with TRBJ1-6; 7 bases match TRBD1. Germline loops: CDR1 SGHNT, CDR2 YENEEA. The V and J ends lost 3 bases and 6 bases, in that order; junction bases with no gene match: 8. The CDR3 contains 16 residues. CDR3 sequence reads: CASSFGTGVGNSPLHF. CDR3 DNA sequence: TGTGCCAGCAGCTTTGGCACAGGGGTAGGTAATTCACCCCTCCACTTT.

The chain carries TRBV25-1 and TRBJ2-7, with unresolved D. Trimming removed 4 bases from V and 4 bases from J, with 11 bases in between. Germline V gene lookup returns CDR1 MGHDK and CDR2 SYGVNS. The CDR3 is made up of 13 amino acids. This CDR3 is CASSVLDGYEQYF. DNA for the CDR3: TGTGCCAGCAGTGTCCTGGACGGGTACGAGCAGTACTTC.

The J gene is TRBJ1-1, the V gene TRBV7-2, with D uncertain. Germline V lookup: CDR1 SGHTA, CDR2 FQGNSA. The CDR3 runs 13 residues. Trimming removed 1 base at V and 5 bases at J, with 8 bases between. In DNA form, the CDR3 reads TGTGCCAGCAGCTTAGGCTTTGGGACTGAAGCTTTCTTT. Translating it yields CASSLGFGTEAFF. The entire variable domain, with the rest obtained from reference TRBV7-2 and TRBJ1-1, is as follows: GAGVSQSPSNKVTEKGKDVELRCDPISGHTALYWYRQSLGQGLEFLIYFQGNSAPDKSGLPSDRFSAERTGGSVSTLTIQRTQQEDSAVYLCASSLGFGTEAFFGQGTRLTVV.

CDR3 sequence reads: CATSREGVNTGELFF. The CDR3 nucleotides are TGTGCCACCAGCAGAGAGGGGGTGAACACCGGGGAGCTGTTTTTT. J is TRBJ2-2 and V is TRBV15; the D call may be TRBD1 or TRBD2 (5 bases each). CDR3 length equals 15 residues. Per germline, CDR1 LNHNV and CDR2 YYDKDF (reference sequence). V shed 0 bases and J shed 1 base, with 6 bases lying between them.

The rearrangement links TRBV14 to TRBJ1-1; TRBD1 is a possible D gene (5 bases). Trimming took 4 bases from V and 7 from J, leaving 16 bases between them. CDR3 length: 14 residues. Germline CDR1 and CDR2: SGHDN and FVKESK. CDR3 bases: TGTGCCAGCAGCCCGACCGGGGGTTACGATGAAGCTTTCTTT. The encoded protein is CASSPTGGYDEAFF. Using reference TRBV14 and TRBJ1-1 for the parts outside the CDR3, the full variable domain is EAGVTQFPSHSVIEKGQTVTLRCDPISGHDNLYWYRRVMGKEIKFLLHFVKESKQDESGMPNNRFLAERTGGTYSTLKVQPAELEDSGVYFCASSPTGGYDEAFFGQGTRLTVV.

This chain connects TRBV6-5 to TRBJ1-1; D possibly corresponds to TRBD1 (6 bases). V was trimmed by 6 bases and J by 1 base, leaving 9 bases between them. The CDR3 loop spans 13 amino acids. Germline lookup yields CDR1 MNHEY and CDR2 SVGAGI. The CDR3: CASSPTGNTEAFF. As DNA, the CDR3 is TGTGCCAGCAGCCCGACAGGGAACACTGAAGCTTTCTTT.

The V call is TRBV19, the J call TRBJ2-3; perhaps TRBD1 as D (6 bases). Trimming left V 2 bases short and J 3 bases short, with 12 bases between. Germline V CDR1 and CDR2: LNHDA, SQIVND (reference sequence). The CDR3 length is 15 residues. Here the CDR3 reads CASSISSRGTDTQYF. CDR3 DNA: TGTGCCAGTAGTATATCGAGCAGGGGTACAGATACGCAGTATTTT.

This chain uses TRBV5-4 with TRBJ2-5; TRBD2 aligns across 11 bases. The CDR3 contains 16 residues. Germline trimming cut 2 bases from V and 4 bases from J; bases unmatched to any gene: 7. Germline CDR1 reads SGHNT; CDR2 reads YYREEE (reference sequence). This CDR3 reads CASSFSSGGRLETQYF. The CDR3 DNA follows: TGTGCCAGCAGCTTCTCTAGCGGGGGGCGGTTAGAGACCCAGTACTTC. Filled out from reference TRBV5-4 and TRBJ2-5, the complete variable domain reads ETGVTQSPTHLIKTRGQQVTLRCSSQSGHNTVSWYQQALGQGPQFIFQYYREEENGRGNFPPRFSGLQFPNYSSELNVNALELDDSALYLCASSFSSGGRLETQYFGPGTRLLVL.

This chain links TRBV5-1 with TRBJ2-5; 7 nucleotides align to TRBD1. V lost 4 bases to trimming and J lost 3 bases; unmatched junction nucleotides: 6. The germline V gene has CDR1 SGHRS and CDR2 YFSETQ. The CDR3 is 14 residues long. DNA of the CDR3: TGCGCCAGCAGCCCTTGGACAGGCGAAGAGACCCAGTACTTC. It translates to CASSPWTGEETQYF.

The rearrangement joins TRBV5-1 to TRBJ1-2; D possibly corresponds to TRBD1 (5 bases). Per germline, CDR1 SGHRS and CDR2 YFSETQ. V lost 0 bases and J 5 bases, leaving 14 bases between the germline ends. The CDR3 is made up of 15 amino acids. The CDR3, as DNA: TGCGCCAGCAGCTTGGTCTCCGGGACTACTTATGGCTACACCTTC. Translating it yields CASSLVSGTTYGYTF.

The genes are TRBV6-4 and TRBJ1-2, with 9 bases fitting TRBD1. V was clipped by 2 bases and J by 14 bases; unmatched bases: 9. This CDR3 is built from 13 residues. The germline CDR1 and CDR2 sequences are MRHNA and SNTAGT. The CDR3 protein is CASSDNEGQGWTF. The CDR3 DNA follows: TGTGCCAGCAGTGACAACGAGGGACAGGGCTGGACCTTC.

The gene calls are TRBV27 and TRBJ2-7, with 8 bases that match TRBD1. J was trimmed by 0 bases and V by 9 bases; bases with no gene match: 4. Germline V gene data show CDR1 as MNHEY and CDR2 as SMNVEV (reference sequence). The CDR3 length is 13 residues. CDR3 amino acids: CASAGQDSYEQYF. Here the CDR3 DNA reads TGTGCCAGTGCGGGACAGGACTCCTACGAGCAGTACTTC.

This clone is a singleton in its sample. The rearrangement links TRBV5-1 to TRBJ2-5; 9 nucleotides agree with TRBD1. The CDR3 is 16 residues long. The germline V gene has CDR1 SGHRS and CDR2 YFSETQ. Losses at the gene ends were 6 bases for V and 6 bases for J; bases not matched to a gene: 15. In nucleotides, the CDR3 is TGCGCCAGCACCGTCGGAGACAGGGGGTGGACCAAGACCCAGTACTTC. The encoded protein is CASTVGDRGWTKTQYF.

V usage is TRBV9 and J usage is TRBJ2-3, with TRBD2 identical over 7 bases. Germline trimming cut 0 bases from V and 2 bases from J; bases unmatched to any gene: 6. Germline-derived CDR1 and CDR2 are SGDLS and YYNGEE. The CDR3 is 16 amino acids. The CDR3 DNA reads TGTGCCAGCAGCGTAGGATCCGGGACTACCACAGATACGCAGTATTTT. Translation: CASSVGSGTTTDTQYF. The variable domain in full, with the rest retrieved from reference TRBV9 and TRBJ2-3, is DSGVTQTPKHLITATGQRVTLRCSPRSGDLSVYWYQQSLDQGLQFLIQYYNGEERAKGNILERFSAQQFPDLHSELNLSSLELGDSALYFCASSVGSGTTTDTQYFGPGTRLTVL.